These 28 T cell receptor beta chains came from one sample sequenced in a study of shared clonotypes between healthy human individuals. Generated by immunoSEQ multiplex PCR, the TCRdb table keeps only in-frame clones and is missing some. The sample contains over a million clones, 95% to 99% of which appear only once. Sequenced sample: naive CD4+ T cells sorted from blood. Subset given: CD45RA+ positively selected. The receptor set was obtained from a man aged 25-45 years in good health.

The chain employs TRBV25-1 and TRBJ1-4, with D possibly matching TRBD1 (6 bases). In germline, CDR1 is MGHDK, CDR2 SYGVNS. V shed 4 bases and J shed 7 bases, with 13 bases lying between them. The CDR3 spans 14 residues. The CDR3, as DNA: TGTGCCAGCAGTGTCACAGGGAAGGGTGAAAAACTGTTTTTT. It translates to CASSVTGKGEKLFF.

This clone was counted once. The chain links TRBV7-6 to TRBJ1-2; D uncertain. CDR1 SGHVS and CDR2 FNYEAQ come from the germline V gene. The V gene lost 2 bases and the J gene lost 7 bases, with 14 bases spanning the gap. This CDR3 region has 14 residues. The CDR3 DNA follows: TGTGCCAGCAGCTTATCTTTCAGGAGCCCTGGCTACACCTTC. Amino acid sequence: CASSLSFRSPGYTF.

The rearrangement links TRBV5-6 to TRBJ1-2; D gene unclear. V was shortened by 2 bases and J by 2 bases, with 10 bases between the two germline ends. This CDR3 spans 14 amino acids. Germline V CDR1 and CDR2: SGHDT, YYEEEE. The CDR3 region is CASSFRTPNYGYTF. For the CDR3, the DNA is TGTGCCAGCAGCTTTCGTACACCCAACTATGGCTACACCTTC.

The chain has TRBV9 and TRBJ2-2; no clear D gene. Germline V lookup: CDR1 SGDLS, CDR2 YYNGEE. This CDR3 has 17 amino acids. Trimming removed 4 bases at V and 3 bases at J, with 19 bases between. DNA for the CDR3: TGTGCCAGCAGCCCACGGGTCATAGGCGGCTACACCGGGGAGCTGTTTTTT. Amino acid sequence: CASSPRVIGGYTGELFF. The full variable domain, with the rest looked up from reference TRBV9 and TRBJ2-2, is DSGVTQTPKHLITATGQRVTLRCSPRSGDLSVYWYQQSLDQGLQFLIQYYNGEERAKGNILERFSAQQFPDLHSELNLSSLELGDSALYFCASSPRVIGGYTGELFFGEGSRLTVL.

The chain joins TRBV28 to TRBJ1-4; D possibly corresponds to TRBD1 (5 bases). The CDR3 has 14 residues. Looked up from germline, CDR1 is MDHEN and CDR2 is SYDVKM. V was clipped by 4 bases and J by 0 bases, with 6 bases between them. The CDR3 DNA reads TGTGCCAGCAGTTCGGGACCAACTAATGAAAAACTGTTTTTT. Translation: CASSSGPTNEKLFF.

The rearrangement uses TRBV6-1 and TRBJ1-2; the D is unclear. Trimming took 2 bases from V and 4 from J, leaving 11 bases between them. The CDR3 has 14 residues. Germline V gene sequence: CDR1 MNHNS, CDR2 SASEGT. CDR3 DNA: TGTGCCAGCAGTGAATACGAGGTTGGCTATGGCTACACCTTC. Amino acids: CASSEYEVGYGYTF.

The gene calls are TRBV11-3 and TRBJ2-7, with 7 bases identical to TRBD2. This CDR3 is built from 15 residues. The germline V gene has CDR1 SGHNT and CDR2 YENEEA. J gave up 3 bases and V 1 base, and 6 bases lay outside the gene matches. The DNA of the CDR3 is TGTGCCAGCAGCTTAGCTTCGGGACTATACTACGAGCAGTACTTC. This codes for CASSLASGLYYEQYF.

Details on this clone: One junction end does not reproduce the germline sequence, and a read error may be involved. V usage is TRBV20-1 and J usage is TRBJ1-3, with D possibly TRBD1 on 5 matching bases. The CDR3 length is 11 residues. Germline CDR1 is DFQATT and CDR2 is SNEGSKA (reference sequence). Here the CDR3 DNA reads TGCAGTGAGCCGAGCCCCAGGGTTTTCGATTTT. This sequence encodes CSEPSPRVFDF.

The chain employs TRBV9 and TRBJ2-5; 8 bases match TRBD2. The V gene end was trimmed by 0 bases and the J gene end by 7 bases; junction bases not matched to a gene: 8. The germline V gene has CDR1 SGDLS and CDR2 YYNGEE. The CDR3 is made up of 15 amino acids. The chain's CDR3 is CASSVEVSGAGTQYF. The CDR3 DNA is TGTGCCAGCAGCGTAGAGGTTAGCGGGGCGGGGACCCAGTACTTC.

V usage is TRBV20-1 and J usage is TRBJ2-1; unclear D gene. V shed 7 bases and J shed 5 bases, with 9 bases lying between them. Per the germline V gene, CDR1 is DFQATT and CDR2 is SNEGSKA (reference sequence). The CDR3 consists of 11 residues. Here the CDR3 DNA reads TGCAGTGGGGTGGGTAACAATGAGCAGTTCTTC. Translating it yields CSGVGNNEQFF.

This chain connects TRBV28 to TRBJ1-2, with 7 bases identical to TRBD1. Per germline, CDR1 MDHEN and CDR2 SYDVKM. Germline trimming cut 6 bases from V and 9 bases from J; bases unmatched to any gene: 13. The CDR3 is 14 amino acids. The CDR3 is CASSPTGTLISYTF. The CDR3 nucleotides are TGTGCCAGCAGCCCGACAGGGACGTTAATCAGCTACACCTTC.

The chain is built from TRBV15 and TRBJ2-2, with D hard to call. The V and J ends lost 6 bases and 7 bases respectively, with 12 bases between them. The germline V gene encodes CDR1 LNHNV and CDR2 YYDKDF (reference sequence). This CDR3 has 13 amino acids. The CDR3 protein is CATRLYSDGELFF. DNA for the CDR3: TGTGCCACCAGGCTCTATTCCGACGGGGAGCTGTTTTTT.

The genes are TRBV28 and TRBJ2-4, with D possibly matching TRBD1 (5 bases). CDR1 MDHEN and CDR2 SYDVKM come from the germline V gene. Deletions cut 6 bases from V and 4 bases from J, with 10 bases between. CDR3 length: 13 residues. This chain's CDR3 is CASSRDRKNIQYF. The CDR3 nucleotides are TGTGCCAGCAGCCGAGACAGAAAAAACATTCAGTACTTC.

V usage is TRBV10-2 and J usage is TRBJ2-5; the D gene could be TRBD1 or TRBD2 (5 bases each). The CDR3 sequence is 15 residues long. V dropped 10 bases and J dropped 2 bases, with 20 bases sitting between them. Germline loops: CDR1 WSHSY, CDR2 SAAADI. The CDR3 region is CATRKGRGIQETQYF. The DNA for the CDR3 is TGCGCCACCCGAAAGGGACGGGGAATACAAGAGACCCAGTACTTC.

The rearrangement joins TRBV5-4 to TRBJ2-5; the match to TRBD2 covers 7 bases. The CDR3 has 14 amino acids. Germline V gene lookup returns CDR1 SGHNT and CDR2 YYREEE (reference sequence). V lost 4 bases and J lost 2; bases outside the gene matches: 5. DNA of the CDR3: TGTGCCAGCAGCAACGGGAGGAGACAAGAGACCCAGTACTTC. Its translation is CASSNGRRQETQYF.

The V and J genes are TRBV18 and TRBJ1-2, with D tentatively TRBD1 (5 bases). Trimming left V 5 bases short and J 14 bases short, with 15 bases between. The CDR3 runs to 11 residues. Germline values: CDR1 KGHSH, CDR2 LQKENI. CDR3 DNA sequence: TGTGCCAGCTCAGGGGACGGACTGTATACCTTC. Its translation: CASSGDGLYTF.

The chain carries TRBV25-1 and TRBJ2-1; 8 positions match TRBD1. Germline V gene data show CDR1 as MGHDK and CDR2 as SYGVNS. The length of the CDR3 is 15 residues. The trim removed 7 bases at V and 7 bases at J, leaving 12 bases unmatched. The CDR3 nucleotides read TGTGCCAGCACGGGATACAGGGGGAGCGTGAATGAGCAGTTCTTC. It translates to CASTGYRGSVNEQFF.

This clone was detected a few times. CDR3 loop: CASSPRTGTGYGYTF. CDR3 in DNA: TGTGCCAGCAGCCCCCGGACAGGGACGGGCTATGGCTACACCTTC. This chain links TRBV7-9 with TRBJ1-2, with 8 bases matching TRBD1. Unmatched junction bases numbered 9, after V lost 5 bases and J lost 4 bases. The CDR3 is 15 residues long. CDR1 and CDR2 from the germline V gene are SEHNR and FQNEAQ (reference sequence).

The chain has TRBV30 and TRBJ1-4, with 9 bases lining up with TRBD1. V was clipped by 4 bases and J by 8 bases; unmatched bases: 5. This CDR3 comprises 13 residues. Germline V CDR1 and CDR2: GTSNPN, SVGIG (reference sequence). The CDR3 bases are TGTGCCTGGACTGGGACAGGGAAGGAAAAACTGTTTTTT. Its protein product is CAWTGTGKEKLFF.

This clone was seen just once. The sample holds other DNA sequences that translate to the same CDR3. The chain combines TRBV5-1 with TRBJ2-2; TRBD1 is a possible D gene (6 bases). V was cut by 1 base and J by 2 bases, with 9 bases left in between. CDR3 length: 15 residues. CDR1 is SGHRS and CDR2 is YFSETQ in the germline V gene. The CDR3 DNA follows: TGCGCCAGCAGCTTGTTCAGGGGAAACACCGGGGAGCTGTTTTTT. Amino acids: CASSLFRGNTGELFF. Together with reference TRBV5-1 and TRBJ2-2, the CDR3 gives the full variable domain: KAGVTQTPRYLIKTRGQQVTLSCSPISGHRSVSWYQQTPGQGLQFLFEYFSETQRNKGNFPGRFSGRQFSNSRSEMNVSTLELGDSALYLCASSLFRGNTGELFFGEGSRLTVL.

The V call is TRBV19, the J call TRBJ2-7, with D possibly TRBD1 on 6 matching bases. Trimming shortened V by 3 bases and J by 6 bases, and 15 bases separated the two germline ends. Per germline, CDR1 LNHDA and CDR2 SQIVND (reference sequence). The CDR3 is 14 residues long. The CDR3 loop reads CASSMAGERREQYF. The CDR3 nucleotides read TGTGCCAGTAGTATGGCAGGGGAGCGCCGCGAGCAGTACTTC. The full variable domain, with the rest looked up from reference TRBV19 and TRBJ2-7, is DGGITQSPKYLFRKEGQNVTLSCEQNLNHDAMYWYRQDPGQGLRLIYYSQIVNDFQKGDIAEGYSVSREKKESFPLTVTSAQKNPTAFYLCASSMAGERREQYFGPGTRLTVT.

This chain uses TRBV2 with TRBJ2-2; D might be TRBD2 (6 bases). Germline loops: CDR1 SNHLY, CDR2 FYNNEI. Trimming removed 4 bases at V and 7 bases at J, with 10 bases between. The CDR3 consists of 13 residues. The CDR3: CASSVRRGGELFF. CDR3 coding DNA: TGTGCCAGCAGTGTACGGCGGGGCGGGGAGCTGTTTTTT.

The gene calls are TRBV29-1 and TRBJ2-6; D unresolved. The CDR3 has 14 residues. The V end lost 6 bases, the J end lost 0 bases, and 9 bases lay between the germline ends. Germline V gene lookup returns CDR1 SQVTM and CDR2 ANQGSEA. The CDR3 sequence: CSVPKCSGANVLTF. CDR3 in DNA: TGCAGCGTGCCGAAGTGCTCTGGGGCCAACGTCCTGACTTTC.

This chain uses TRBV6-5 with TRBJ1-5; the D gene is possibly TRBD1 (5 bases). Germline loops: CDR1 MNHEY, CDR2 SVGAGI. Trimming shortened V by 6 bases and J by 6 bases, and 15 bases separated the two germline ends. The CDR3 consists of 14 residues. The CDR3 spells CASRDDSLSQPQHF. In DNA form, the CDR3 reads TGTGCCAGCAGGGACGACAGTTTAAGTCAGCCCCAGCATTTT.

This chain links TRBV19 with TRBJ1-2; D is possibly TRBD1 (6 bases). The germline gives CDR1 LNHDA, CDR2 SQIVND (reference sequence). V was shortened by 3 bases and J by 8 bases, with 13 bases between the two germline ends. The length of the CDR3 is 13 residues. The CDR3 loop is CASSIRAGDGYTF. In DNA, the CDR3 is TGTGCCAGTAGTATCCGGGCAGGGGACGGCTACACCTTC.

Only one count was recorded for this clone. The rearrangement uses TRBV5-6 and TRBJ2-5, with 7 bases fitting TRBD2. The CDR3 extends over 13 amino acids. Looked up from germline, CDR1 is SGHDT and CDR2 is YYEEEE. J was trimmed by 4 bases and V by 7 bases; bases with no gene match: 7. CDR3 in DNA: TGTGCCAGCCTCACTCGGGGGGTAGAGACCCAGTACTTC. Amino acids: CASLTRGVETQYF.

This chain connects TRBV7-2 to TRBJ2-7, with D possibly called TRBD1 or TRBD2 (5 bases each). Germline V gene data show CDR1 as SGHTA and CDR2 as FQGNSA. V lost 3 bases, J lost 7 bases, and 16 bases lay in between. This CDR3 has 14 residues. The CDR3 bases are TGTGCCAGCAGCTTGGGGACCCTCCCTAATGAGCAGTACTTC. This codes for CASSLGTLPNEQYF.

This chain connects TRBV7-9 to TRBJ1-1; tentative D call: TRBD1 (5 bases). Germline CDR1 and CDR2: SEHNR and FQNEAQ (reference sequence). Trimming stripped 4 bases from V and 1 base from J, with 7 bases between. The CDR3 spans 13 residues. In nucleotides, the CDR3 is TGTGCCAGCAGCTGGGACGGGAACACTGAAGCTTTCTTT. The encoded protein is CASSWDGNTEAFF. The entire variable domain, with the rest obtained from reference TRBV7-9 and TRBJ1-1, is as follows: DTGVSQNPRHKITKRGQNVTFRCDPISEHNRLYWYRQTLGQGPEFLTYFQNEAQLEKSRLLSDRFSAERPKGSFSTLEIQRTEQGDSAMYLCASSWDGNTEAFFGQGTRLTVV.